This T cell receptor beta chain was obtained from a study of T cell clonotyping in hematopoietic cell transplantation. General observations from the study: No sorting was done, leaving CD4 and CD8 contributions mixed. Pathologically expanded recipient clonotypes increased progressively from day 30 to day 180 as diversity fell.

Comments on this clone: Its antigen is not identified.

V shed 2 bases, J shed 2 bases, and the junction held 2 bases outside the gene matches. In germline, CDR1 is MDHEN, CDR2 SYDVKM. The CDR3 totals 14 residues. Time point indicated: recipient sample about 28 days before transplant, after cytoreduction. TCRdb keeps only in-frame clones here, not all; method: immunoSEQ multiplex PCR. The sample lists tens of thousands of clones, 90% to 96% seen once, with around 1.7% in the top ten. This TCR derives from a woman between 45 and 60 years old with acute myeloid leukemia. Some clones in this sample may be carry-over from other donors' samples. The V call is TRBV28, the J call TRBJ1-2; 7 bases fit TRBD1. Sample: peripheral blood mononuclear cells, taken before stem cell transplant. The chain's CDR3 is CASSLDRVNYGYTF. For the CDR3, the DNA is TGTGCCAGCAGTTTAGACAGGGTAAACTATGGCTACACCTTC.